The entry that follows covers one T cell receptor beta chain sequence. What it recognizes is unknown. Every one of the patients relapsed after autologous stem cell transplantation (brentuximab vedotin exposure was variable). This specimen comes from a study of PD-1 blockade in classical Hodgkin lymphoma. Overall study: Patients were infused with nivolumab 3 mg/kg every 2 weeks.

Sequenced by immunoSEQ multiplex PCR; TCRdb stores in-frame clones only, minus some. The data contain around 66,000 clones, around 87% of them seen just once; the ten biggest clones take up 15%. Study observations and caveats: CD8+ TCR diversity did not rise significantly by C4D1, unlike CD4+. Differences between repertoires have undefined causes, possibly disease activity or prior therapy.

Sequenced here: peripheral blood mononuclear cells (PBMCs), sampled at baseline. This clonotype was sampled from a human donor with classical Hodgkin lymphoma.

CDR3 in DNA: TGTGCCACCATTCCCACGGACGGAGACAACTATGGCTACACCTTC. This codes for CATIPTDGDNYGYTF. The chain recombines TRBV10-3 with TRBJ1-2; D is ambiguous. CDR1 and CDR2 from the germline V gene are ENHRY and SYGVKD. The CDR3 contains 15 residues. Trimming cost V 10 bases and J 2 bases, with 20 bases left between them.